This T cell receptor (beta chain) came from a study of T cell changes during pregnancy in multiple sclerosis. The assay was immunoSEQ multiplex PCR, and TCRdb's table has in-frame clones only and misses some. Of under 95,000 clones listed, around 90% were seen once; the top ten hold around 0.45%. The TCR comes from a female donor with multiple sclerosis, enrolled in a pregnancy study. The sequencing here drew on CD4+ T cells from peripheral blood mononuclear cells, taken before pregnancy.

The CDR3 spells CASSIGTGISTDTQYF. In DNA, the CDR3 is TGTGCCAGTAGTATAGGGACAGGGATTAGCACAGATACGCAGTATTTT. The V and J genes are TRBV19 and TRBJ2-3; 8 positions agree with TRBD1. V was pared by 1 base and J by 0 bases, with 3 bases of the junction left unmatched. Germline lookup yields CDR1 LNHDA and CDR2 SQIVND (reference sequence). The CDR3 length is 16 residues. The variable domain in full, with the rest retrieved from reference TRBV19 and TRBJ2-3, is DGGITQSPKYLFRKEGQNVTLSCEQNLNHDAMYWYRQDPGQGLRLIYYSQIVNDFQKGDIAEGYSVSREKKESFPLTVTSAQKNPTAFYLCASSIGTGISTDTQYFGPGTRLTVL.